The 13 T cell receptor beta chains given below trace back to one sample, sequenced in a study of blood T cell repertoires in COVID-19. Profiled with immunoSEQ multiplex PCR; TCRdb holds only in-frame clones, not every one. The profile shows over 200,000 clones, roughly 85% of them singletons. Sequenced input: PBMCs or T cells enriched from blood (not recorded which). The receptors here all came from a man aged 25-45 years who had recovered from COVID-19.

This clone was detected only once. This sequence joins TRBV9 and TRBJ2-1; D possibly corresponds to TRBD2 (5 bases). Trimming shortened V by 0 bases and J by 1 base, and 11 bases separated the two germline ends. Germline CDR1 reads SGDLS; CDR2 reads YYNGEE. The CDR3 runs to 16 residues. The CDR3 coding sequence is TGTGCCAGCAGCGTAGGAGGGTTGGGGTCCTACAATGAGCAGTTCTTC. This codes for CASSVGGLGSYNEQFF.

V and J are TRBV24-1 and TRBJ2-3; D perhaps matches TRBD1 (6 bases). The CDR3 spans 17 residues. The V end was cut by 5 bases, the J end by 3 bases, with 20 bases between. Germline values: CDR1 KGHDR, CDR2 SFDVKD. The DNA for the CDR3 is TGTGCCACCAGTGGAACAGGGCCACTATCACTTACAGATACGCAGTATTTT. It codes for CATSGTGPLSLTDTQYF.

This sequence joins TRBV7-9 and TRBJ1-2, with 9 bases that match TRBD1. Germline V gene sequence: CDR1 SEHNR, CDR2 FQNEAQ (reference sequence). The CDR3 is 14 amino acids. The ends lost 3 bases at V and 5 bases at J; junction bases unmatched: 4. In nucleotides, the CDR3 is TGTGCCAGCAGCTTCCGGGACAGGGAGTATGGCTACACCTTC. Its protein product is CASSFRDREYGYTF.

The rearrangement joins TRBV6-6 to TRBJ2-1; the match to TRBD2 covers 7 bases. The CDR3 totals 13 residues. Trimming cost V 6 bases and J 5 bases; bases outside gene matches: 4. Germline V gene data show CDR1 as MNHNY and CDR2 as SVGAGI (reference sequence). The CDR3, as DNA: TGTGCCAGCAGAGCGGGGAACGACAATGAGCAGTTCTTC. Translating gives CASRAGNDNEQFF.

The chain is built from TRBV3-1 (or the pseudogene TRBV3-2) and TRBJ1-6; perhaps TRBD1 as D (5 bases). CDR1 and CDR2 from the germline V gene are LGHDT and YNNKEL (reference sequence). This CDR3 has 15 residues. Deletions cut 3 bases from V and 9 bases from J, with 15 bases between. The CDR3 sequence is CASSQGGGGGSPLHF. CDR3 nucleotide sequence: TGTGCCAGCAGCCAGGGGGGGGGAGGTGGTTCACCCCTCCACTTT.

The chain combines TRBV19 with TRBJ2-5; 9 nucleotides align to TRBD1. Germline values: CDR1 LNHDA, CDR2 SQIVND (reference sequence). V lost 1 base, J lost 12 bases, and 0 bases stayed unmatched. The CDR3 totals 11 residues. The CDR3 region has the DNA TGTGCCAGTAGTATAGGGGACAGGGAGTACTTC. Translation gives CASSIGDREYF.

The chain employs TRBV28 and TRBJ1-4; 7 bases map to TRBD1. The CDR3 is made up of 16 amino acids. Germline lookup yields CDR1 MDHEN and CDR2 SYDVKM. V dropped 6 bases and J dropped 8; count of bases not matched to a gene: 15. The CDR3 reads CASSSVHHRGGEKLFF. The DNA for the CDR3 is TGTGCCAGCAGCTCCGTTCATCACAGGGGTGGGGAAAAACTGTTTTTT.

The V and J genes are TRBV25-1 and TRBJ1-1; D perhaps matches TRBD1 (6 bases). This CDR3 region has 12 residues. The germline CDR1 and CDR2 sequences are MGHDK and SYGVNS. V lost 6 bases to trimming and J lost 4 bases, with 9 bases between them. This CDR3 is CASRQGRTEAFF. The CDR3 DNA reads as TGTGCCAGCAGACAGGGTCGCACTGAAGCTTTCTTT.

The chain recombines TRBV25-1 with TRBJ2-5; D is ambiguous. This CDR3 spans 15 amino acids. CDR1 MGHDK and CDR2 SYGVNS come from the germline V gene. V lost 3 bases to trimming and J lost 5 bases, with 16 bases between them. Here the CDR3 DNA reads TGTGCCAGCAGTGAGCCAAGAACCGCACGGGAGACCCAGTACTTC. Its translation: CASSEPRTARETQYF.

This clone was seen only once. In nucleotides, the CDR3 is TGTGCCAGCTCACCAGCACGGAACAGGGTGACGGATCAAGAGACCCAGTACTTC. Protein product: CASSPARNRVTDQETQYF. The chain links TRBV18 to TRBJ2-5; tentative D call: TRBD1 (6 bases). This CDR3 is 18 amino acids long. The germline V and J ends were trimmed by 2 bases and 2 bases, with 21 bases remaining between them. CDR1 and CDR2 from the germline V gene are KGHSH and LQKENI. The complete variable domain, with remaining parts taken from reference TRBV18 and TRBJ2-5, reads NAGVMQNPRHLVRRRGQEARLRCSPMKGHSHVYWYRQLPEEGLKFMVYLQKENIIDESGMPKERFSAEFPKEGPSILRIQQVVRGDSAAYFCASSPARNRVTDQETQYFGPGTRLLVL.

This rearrangement joins TRBV7-3 to TRBJ2-1, with a possible D match to TRBD2 (5 bases). Trimming left V 3 bases short and J 1 base short, with 10 bases between. Germline assignment: CDR1 SGHTA and CDR2 FQGTGA. The CDR3 covers 15 residues. The CDR3 DNA sequence: TGTGCCAGCAGCTTCTACGGGGTTTCCTACAATGAGCAGTTCTTC. This codes for CASSFYGVSYNEQFF.

The rearrangement joins TRBV7-8 to TRBJ2-5; TRBD1 aligns across 12 bases. With 5 bases clipped from V and 5 bases from J, the junction kept 9 bases outside the gene matches. Germline lookup yields CDR1 SGHVS and CDR2 FQNEAQ. The CDR3 length is 16 residues. The CDR3 loop is CASSGSGQGARETQYF. CDR3 sequence (DNA): TGTGCCAGCAGCGGATCGGGACAGGGGGCGAGGGAGACCCAGTACTTC.

The gene calls are TRBV10-3 and TRBJ2-1; a weak D match, TRBD2 (5 bases). CDR1 and CDR2 from the germline V gene are ENHRY and SYGVKD. The CDR3 totals 18 residues. With 1 base removed from V and 8 bases from J, the gap between germline ends came to 24 bases. The CDR3 DNA follows: TGTGCCATCAGTGAGTGTAGTATCTCACTAGATGATTGCTATGAGCAGTTCTTC. Amino acids: CAISECSISLDDCYEQFF.